These T cell receptor beta chains were read from a single sample in a study of T cells in Graves' hyperthyroidism and ophthalmopathy. TCRdb called the multiplex PCR reads again in MiXCR, with one record for every CDR3 protein. This sample yields approximately 330,000 distinct CDR3 sequences, of which over 15% are seen a single time; 45% to 50% belongs to the top ten. Sequenced sample: blood. The source of these receptors is a woman aged 45-65 years with Graves' hyperthyroidism. CDR3s include the opening cysteine and the closing phenylalanine or tryptophan. D genes are given only for firm matches. Some rows mark clone size as missing; the rest say once, few, many or name a class of expanded clone.

>TRBJ2-2|-|many|TRBV11-3
TGTGCCAGCAGGGGGGACCTTACCGGGGAGCTGTTTTTT
CASRGDLTGELFF
>TRBJ2-1|-|-|TRBV20-1
TGCAGTGCTAGAGAACAGCCAAATGAGCAGTTCTTC
CSAREQPNEQFF
>TRBJ2-6|TRBD1|many|TRBV12-3/TRBV12-4
TGTGCCAGCAACACCGGAACAGGGGTCTCTGGGGCCAACGTCCTGACTTTC
CASNTGTGVSGANVLTF
>TRBJ2-3|-|-|TRBV9
TGTGCCAGCGGTCGAGGGGGGCCAGCAGATACGCAGTATTTT
CASGRGGPADTQYF
>TRBJ2-1|TRBD2|-|TRBV12-3/TRBV12-4
TGTGCCAGCAGTTTAAGCGGGGGGGCGAGAAATGAGCAGTTCTTC
CASSLSGGARNEQFF
>TRBJ2-7|TRBD1|many|TRBV5-1
TGCGCCAGTTCGCCGGGACAGCTCGTAAGCGAGCAGTACTTC
CASSPGQLVSEQYF
>TRBJ1-5|-|few|TRBV15
TGTGCCACCAGCAGGCGGGGACAAGGGTTCAATCAGCCCCAGCATTTT
CATSRRGQGFNQPQHF
>TRBJ2-7|-|once|TRBV27
TGTGCCGGCAGTTCGACCTCGAGACGGGGCTACGAGCAGTACTTC
CAGSSTSRRGYEQYF
>TRBJ2-1|TRBD1|many|TRBV5-1
TGCGCCAGCAGCTTGGGACAGGGGCGTGATGAGCAGTTCTTC
CASSLGQGRDEQFF
>TRBJ2-7|-|few|TRBV6-1
TGTGCCAGCAGTGAAGCGATTGGCTACGAGCAGTACTTC
CASSEAIGYEQYF
>TRBJ2-7|TRBD2|-|TRBV12-3/TRBV12-4
TGTGCCAGCAGTCCCGCACTAGCGGGAGGGCCCCACGAGCAGTACTTC
CASSPALAGGPHEQYF
>TRBJ1-1|-|many|TRBV7-9
TGTGCCAGCAGCACAGACAGGACTGCTGAAGCTTTCTTT
CASSTDRTAEAFF
>TRBJ2-5|-|few|TRBV12-3/TRBV12-4
TGTGCCAGCAGTTTTTATTTAGGGAGCCCAGGGACATCTCAAGAGACCCAGTACTTC
CASSFYLGSPGTSQETQYF
>TRBJ2-5|TRBD1|many|TRBV5-5
TGTGCCAGCAGCTTGGATGCAGGGGGCGGAGAGACCCAGTACTTC
CASSLDAGGGETQYF
>TRBJ2-1|TRBD2|-|TRBV7-6
TGTGCCAGCAGCGTCCGTACCGGGACTAGGTACAATGAGCAGTTCTTC
CASSVRTGTRYNEQFF
>TRBJ2-3|-|few|TRBV4-1
TGCGCCAGCAGCCAGGTCCACGGAACAGATACGCAGTATTTT
CASSQVHGTDTQYF
>TRBJ2-7|-|many|TRBV28
TGTGCCAGCAGTTACCAAACAGGGTGGGGAGACGAGCAGTACTTC
CASSYQTGWGDEQYF
>TRBJ1-1|-|few|TRBV7-2
TGTGCCAGCAGCTTAGCCGGCAGGGCCGAAACTGAAGCTTTCTTT
CASSLAGRAETEAFF
>TRBJ2-5|TRBD2|-|TRBV9
TGTGCCAGCAGCGATGGGGGCGGGGGGTCCCATCGCCAAGAGACCCCGTACTTC
CASSDGGGGSHRQETPYF
>TRBJ2-1|-|many|TRBV3-1
TGTGCCAGCAGCCAACAGGGGAGGCATGAGCAGTTCTTC
CASSQQGRHEQFF
>TRBJ2-3|TRBD2|-|TRBV18
TGTGCCAGCTCACCACCCCAAGCGGGAGGTAGCACAGATACGCAGTATTTT
CASSPPQAGGSTDTQYF
>TRBJ2-1|-|many|TRBV11-2
TGTGCCAGCAGCCCTGACCGGTCCTACAATGAGCAGTTCTTC
CASSPDRSYNEQFF
>TRBJ2-1|-|-|TRBV11-3
TGTGCCAGCAGCCGAGTTAGGGCCTATTACAATGAGCAGTTCTTC
CASSRVRAYYNEQFF
>TRBJ2-2|TRBD2|-|TRBV7-6
TGTGCCAGCAGCTTAGGAACTAGCGGGAGTAACACCGGGGAGCTGTTTTTT
CASSLGTSGSNTGELFF
>TRBJ2-7|TRBD2|many|TRBV7-8
TGTGCCAGCAGCCGGCGGGGGGCCTCCTACGAGCAGTACTTC
CASSRRGASYEQYF
>TRBJ1-1|TRBD1|many|TRBV12-5
TGTGCTAGTGGTTTGTCGACAGGGAGGACTGAAGCTTTCTTT
CASGLSTGRTEAFF
>TRBJ2-3|-|-|TRBV29-1
TGCAGCTTACTTACCCTCGGCACAGATACGCAGTATTTT
CSLLTLGTDTQYF
>TRBJ1-2|TRBD1|many|TRBV6-1
TGTGCCAGCAGTTTCACCGGGACAGGGGTAGCCTATGGCTACACCTTC
CASSFTGTGVAYGYTF
>TRBJ1-1|-|-|TRBV28
TGTGCCAGCGCTCCGGGACGGCGGGACGCTGAAGCTTTCTTT
CASAPGRRDAEAFF
>TRBJ2-3|-|few|TRBV5-8
TGTGCCAGCAGCTTGGTCGTCGGGTTGTACACAGATACGCAGTATTTT
CASSLVVGLYTDTQYF
>TRBJ2-5|TRBD2|few|TRBV4-1
TGCGCCAGCAGCCAACGGACTAGCGGCCTCCAAGAGACCCAGTACTTC
CASSQRTSGLQETQYF
>TRBJ1-2|-|many|TRBV5-1
TGCGCCAGCAGCTTGGGCGAGTCGGGGACAGGCTACACCTTC
CASSLGESGTGYTF